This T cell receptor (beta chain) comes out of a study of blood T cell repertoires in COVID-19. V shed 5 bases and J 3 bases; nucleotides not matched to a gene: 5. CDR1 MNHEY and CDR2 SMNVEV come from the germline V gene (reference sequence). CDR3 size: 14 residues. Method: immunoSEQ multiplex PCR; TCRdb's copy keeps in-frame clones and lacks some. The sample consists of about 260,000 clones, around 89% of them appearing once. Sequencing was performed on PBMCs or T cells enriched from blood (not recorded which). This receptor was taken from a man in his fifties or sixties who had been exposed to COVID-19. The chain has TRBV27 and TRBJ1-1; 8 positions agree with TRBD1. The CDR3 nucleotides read TGTGCCAGCAGTCGGACAGGGAGGGACACTGAAGCTTTCTTT. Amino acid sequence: CASSRTGRDTEAFF.